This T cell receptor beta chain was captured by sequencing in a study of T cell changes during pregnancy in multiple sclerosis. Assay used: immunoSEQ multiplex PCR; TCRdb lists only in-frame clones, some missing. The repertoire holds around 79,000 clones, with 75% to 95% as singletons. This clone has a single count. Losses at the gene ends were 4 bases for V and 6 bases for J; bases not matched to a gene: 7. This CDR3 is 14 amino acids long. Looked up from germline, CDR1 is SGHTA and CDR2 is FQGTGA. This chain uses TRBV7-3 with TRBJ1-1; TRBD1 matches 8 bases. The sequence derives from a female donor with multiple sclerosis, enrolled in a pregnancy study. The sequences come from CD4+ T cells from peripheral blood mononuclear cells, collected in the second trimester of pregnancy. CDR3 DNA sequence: TGTGCCAGCAGCTCCTCGGGACAGGCGGCTGAAGCTTTCTTT. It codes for CASSSSGQAAEAFF.